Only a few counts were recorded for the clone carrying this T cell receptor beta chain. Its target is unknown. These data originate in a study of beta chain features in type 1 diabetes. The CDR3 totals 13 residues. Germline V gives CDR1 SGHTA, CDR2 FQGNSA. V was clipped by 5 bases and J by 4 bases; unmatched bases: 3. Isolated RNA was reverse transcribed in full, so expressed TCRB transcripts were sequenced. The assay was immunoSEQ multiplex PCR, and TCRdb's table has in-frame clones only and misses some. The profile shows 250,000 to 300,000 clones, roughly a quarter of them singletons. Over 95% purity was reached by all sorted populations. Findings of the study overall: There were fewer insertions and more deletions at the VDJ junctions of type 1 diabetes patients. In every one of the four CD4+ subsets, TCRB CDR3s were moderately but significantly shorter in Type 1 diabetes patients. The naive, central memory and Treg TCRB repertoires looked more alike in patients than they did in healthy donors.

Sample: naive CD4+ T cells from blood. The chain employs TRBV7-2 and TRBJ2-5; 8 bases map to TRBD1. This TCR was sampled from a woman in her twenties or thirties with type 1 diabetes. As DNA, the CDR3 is TGTGCCAGCAGCCCACAGGGGGGAGAGACCCAGTACTTC. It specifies CASSPQGGETQYF.